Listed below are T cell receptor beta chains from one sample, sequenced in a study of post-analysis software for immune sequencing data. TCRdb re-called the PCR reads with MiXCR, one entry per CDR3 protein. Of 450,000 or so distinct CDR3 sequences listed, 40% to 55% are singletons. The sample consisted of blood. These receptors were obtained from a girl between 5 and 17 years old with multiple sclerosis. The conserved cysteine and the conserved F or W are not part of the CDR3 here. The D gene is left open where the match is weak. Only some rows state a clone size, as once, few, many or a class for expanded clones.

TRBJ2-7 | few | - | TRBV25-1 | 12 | ASSDGRDSYEQY
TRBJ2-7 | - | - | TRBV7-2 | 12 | ASSLVGGGDEQY
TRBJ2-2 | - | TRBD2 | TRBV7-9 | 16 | ASSLKGTSGANTGELF
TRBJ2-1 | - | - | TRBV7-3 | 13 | ASSLGGATYNEQF
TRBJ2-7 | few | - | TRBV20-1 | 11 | SARDQGNYEQY
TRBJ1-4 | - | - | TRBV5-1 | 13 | ASSLNKGENEKLF
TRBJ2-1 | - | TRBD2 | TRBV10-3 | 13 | AISEGLAGSNEQF
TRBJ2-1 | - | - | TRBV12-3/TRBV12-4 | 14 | ASSLGRARVYNEQF
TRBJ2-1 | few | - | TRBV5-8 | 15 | ASSLKGAGAPYNEQF
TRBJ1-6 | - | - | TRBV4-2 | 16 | ASSQDSFGLGYNSPLH
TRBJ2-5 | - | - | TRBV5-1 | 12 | ASSLVLENNEQY
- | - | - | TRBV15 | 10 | ATGLHKETQY
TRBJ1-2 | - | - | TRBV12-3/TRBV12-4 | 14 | AIRFRQGSTNYGYT
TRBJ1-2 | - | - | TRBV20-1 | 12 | SARGGRANYGYT
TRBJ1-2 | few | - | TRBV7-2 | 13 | ASSRGGGLDYGYT
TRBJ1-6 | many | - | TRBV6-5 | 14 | ASSREDPRDNSPLH
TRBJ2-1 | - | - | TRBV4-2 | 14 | ASSQELLSGSGEQF
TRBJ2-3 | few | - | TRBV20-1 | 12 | SARVSAFGDTQY
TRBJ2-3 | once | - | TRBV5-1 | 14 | ASSYSTGSATDTQY
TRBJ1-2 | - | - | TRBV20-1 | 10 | SAIDGPYGYT
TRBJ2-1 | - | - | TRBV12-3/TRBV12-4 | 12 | ASSLGLGVNEQF
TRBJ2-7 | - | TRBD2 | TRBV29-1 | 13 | SVEDRTSGTYEQY
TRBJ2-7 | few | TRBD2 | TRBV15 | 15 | ATSRGGTSGSSYEQY
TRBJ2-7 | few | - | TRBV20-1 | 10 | SATTGVGEQY
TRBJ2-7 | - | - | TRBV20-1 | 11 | SARDRRIYEQY
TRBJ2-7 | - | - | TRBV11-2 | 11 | ASSSGWNYEQY
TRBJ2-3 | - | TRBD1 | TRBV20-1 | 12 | SARTGGVTDTQY
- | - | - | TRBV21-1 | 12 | ASNSWTGEGEQY
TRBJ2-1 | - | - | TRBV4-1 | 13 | ASNRPGLPRHEQF
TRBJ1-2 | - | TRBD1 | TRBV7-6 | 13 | ASSSYPGTGNGYT
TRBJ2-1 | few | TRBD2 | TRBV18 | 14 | ASSPSLAGQDNEQF
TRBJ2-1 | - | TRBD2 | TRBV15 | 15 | ATSRDFAGGAYNEQF
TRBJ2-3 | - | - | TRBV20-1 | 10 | SVGGVTDTQY
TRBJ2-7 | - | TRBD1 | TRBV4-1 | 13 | ASSQTGTGVSEQY
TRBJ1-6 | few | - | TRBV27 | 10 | ASSQLNSPLH
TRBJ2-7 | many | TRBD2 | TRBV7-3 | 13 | ASSSTLAGVAEQY
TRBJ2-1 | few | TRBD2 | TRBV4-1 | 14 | ASSQVAGLTYNEQF
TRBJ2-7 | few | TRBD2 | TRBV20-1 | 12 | SAPASGSWYEQY
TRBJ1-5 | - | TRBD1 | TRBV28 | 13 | ASSSPGQGNQPQH
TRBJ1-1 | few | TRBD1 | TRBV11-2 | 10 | ASSLGQGSAF
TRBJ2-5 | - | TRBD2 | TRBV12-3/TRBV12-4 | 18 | ASSLILGISGEAFQETQY
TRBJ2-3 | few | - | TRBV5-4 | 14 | ASSLGGHYGTDTQY
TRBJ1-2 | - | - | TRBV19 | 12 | ASSILQAPNGYT
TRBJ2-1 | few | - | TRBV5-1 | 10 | ASSLNNNEQF
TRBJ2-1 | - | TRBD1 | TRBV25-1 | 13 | ASRSGTGGADEQF
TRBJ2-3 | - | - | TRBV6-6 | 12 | ASSYEVPPDTQY
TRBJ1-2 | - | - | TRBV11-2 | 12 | ASSLSGSTYGYT
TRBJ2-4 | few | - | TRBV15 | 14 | ATSRGGGYAKNIQY
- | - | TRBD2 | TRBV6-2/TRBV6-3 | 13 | ASTTPGLAAYEQY
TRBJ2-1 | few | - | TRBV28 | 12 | ASGAVAAVNEQF
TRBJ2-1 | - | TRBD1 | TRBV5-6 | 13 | ASSPWDRGYNEQF
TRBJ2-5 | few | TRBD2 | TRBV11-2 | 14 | ASSSPLVAGDETQY
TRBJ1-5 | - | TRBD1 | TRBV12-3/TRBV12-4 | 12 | ASRVDRGNQPQH
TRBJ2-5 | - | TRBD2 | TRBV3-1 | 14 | VSSQGLGVGEETQY
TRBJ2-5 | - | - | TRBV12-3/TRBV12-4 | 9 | ASSFVETQY
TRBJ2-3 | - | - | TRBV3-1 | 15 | ASSRLGDYSSTDTQY
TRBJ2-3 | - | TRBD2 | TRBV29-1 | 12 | SVGEGTRSDTQY
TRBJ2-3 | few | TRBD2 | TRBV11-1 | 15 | ASSLVPAGGSTNTQY
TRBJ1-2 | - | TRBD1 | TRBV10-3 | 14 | AISKGQGLYTYGYT